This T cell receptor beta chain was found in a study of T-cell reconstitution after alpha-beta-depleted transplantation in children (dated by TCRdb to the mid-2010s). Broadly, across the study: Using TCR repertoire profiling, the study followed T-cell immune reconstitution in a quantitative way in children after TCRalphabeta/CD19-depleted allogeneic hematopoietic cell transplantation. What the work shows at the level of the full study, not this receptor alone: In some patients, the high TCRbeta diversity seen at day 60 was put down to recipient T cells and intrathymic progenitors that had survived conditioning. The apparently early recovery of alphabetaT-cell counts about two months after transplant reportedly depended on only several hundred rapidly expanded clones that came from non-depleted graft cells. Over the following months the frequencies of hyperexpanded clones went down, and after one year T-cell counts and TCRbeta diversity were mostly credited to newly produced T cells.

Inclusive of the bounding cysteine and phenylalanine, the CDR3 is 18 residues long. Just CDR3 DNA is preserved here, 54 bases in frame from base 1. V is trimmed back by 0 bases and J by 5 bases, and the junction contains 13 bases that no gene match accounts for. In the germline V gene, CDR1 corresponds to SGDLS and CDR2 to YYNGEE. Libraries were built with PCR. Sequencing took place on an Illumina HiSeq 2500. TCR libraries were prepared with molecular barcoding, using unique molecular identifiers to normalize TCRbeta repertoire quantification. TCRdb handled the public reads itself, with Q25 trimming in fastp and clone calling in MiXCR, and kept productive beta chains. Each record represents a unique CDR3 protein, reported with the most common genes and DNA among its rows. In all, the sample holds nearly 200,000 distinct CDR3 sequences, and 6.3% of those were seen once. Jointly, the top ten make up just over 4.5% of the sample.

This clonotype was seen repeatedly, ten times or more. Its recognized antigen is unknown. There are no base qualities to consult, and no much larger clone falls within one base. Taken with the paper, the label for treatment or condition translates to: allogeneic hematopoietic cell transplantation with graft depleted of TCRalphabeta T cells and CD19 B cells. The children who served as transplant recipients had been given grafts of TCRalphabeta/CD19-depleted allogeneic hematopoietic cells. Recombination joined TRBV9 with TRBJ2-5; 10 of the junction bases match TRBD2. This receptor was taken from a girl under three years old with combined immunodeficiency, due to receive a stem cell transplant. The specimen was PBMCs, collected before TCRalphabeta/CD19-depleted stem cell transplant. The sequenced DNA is TGTGCCAGCAGCGTAGGTATCTGGAGCGGGGGGGCCCGCGAGACCCAGTACTTC. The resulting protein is CASSVGIWSGGARETQYF.